A single sample is the source of the 14 T cell receptor beta chains below, sequenced in a study of blood T cells in healthy people across ages. The second PCR ran 7 to 11 cycles with a sample-barcoded 5' primer and J-beta primers. TCRdb redid the calling of the 5' RACE reads with MiXCR, one entry per CDR3 protein. In the table there are 650,000 or so distinct CDR3 sequences, roughly half of which are singletons. Source material: blood. Receptors were obtained from a woman aged 80 or over in good health.

The V and J genes are TRBV12-3 or TRBV12-4 and TRBJ1-2; D remains ambiguous. The CDR3 length is 11 residues. V was trimmed by 5 bases and J by 8 bases, leaving 9 bases between them. The chain's CDR3 is CASSPLSGYTF. The CDR3 coding sequence is TGTGCCAGCAGTCCCCTGAGCGGCTACACCTTC.

A few counts support this clonotype. The chain is built from TRBV11-2 and TRBJ2-3; D not resolved. This CDR3 is built from 17 residues. V lost 5 bases and J lost 2, with 20 bases in between. Germline CDR1 and CDR2: SGHAT and FQNNGV. The CDR3 DNA reads as TGTGCCAGCAGCGGGTTGTTTGTATCAACAGTCACAGATACGCAGTATTTT. Its translation: CASSGLFVSTVTDTQYF.

CDR3 loop: CAWSTDPGGTQYF. CDR3 nucleotide sequence: TGTGCCTGGAGTACGGACCCAGGCGGGACCCAGTACTTC. This sequence joins TRBV30 and TRBJ2-5; D unclear. The CDR3 spans 13 residues. Germline V CDR1 and CDR2: GTSNPN, SVGIG (reference sequence). V lost 2 bases and J 7 bases, leaving 14 bases between the germline ends.

This clonotype occurred a few times. The genes are TRBV20-1 and TRBJ1-1, with no clear D. The germline gives CDR1 DFQATT, CDR2 SNEGSKA (reference sequence). With 0 bases removed from V and 4 bases from J, the gap between germline ends came to 9 bases. This CDR3 is 13 amino acids long. The CDR3 is CSARERGFTEAFF. The CDR3 nucleotides are TGCAGTGCTAGAGAACGAGGGTTCACTGAAGCTTTCTTT.

This chain connects TRBV5-1 to TRBJ1-1, with D uncertain. V was cut by 0 bases and J by 0 bases, with 9 bases left in between. The CDR3 covers 15 residues. Germline CDR1 and CDR2: SGHRS and YFSETQ. The CDR3 protein is CASSLEAEMNTEAFF. The CDR3 DNA reads TGCGCCAGCAGCTTGGAAGCAGAGATGAACACTGAAGCTTTCTTT.

The chain uses TRBV12-3 or TRBV12-4 and TRBJ1-2; TRBD1 is a possible D gene (5 bases). V lost 5 bases and J 7 bases, leaving 20 bases between the germline ends. The CDR3 runs to 15 residues. This chain's CDR3 is CASSPWTATQGGYTF. CDR3 sequence (DNA): TGTGCCAGCAGTCCCTGGACCGCTACCCAGGGTGGCTACACCTTC.

This clonotype was counted a few times. The chain employs TRBV2 and TRBJ2-1; 7 nucleotides align to TRBD2. With 6 bases clipped from V and 15 bases from J, the junction kept 11 bases outside the gene matches. The CDR3 spans 12 residues. The germline V gene encodes CDR1 SNHLY and CDR2 FYNNEI. DNA for the CDR3: TGTGCCAGCAGAGCGGGGAGAGAGGGACTGTTCTTC. Protein product: CASRAGREGLFF.

This rearrangement joins TRBV28 to TRBJ2-7; 9 nucleotides align to TRBD1. Germline-derived CDR1 and CDR2 are MDHEN and SYDVKM. With 4 bases clipped from V and 4 bases from J, the junction kept 5 bases outside the gene matches. The CDR3 consists of 14 residues. CDR3 sequence: CASSSGTGMYEQYF. The CDR3 DNA reads TGTGCCAGCAGTTCCGGGACAGGGATGTACGAGCAGTACTTC.

This clonotype was observed many times. The chain has TRBV7-2 and TRBJ2-7; 8 positions match TRBD1. Trimming cost V 5 bases and J 3 bases; bases outside gene matches: 6. Germline V gene data show CDR1 as SGHTA and CDR2 as FQGNSA. The CDR3 contains 14 residues. The CDR3 reads CASSIMTGDYEQYF. As DNA, the CDR3 is TGTGCCAGCAGCATTATGACAGGGGACTACGAGCAGTACTTC.

This clonotype turned up a few times. The chain has TRBV9 and TRBJ1-4, with unresolved D. The V end was cut by 0 bases, the J end by 6 bases, with 9 bases between. Germline V gives CDR1 SGDLS, CDR2 YYNGEE. The CDR3 has 14 amino acids. CDR3 in amino acids: CASSVGDIYEKLFF. CDR3 coding DNA: TGTGCCAGCAGCGTAGGCGACATCTATGAAAAACTGTTTTTT.

The J gene is TRBJ2-5, the V gene TRBV29-1, with D perhaps TRBD1 or TRBD2 (5 bases each). The DNA end favors TRBJ2-7, so the J call may be wrong. The CDR3 spans 15 residues. Germline V gives CDR1 SQVTM, CDR2 ANQGSEA. CDR3 in DNA: TGCAGCGTTGAAGGGGACGGCAGAGAGTCCTACGAGCAGTACTTC. Encoded protein: CSVEGDGRESYEQYF.

V is TRBV7-2 and J is TRBJ2-1, with TRBD2 matching 13 bases. The CDR3 has 16 residues. Germline-derived CDR1 and CDR2 are SGHTA and FQGNSA. Germline trimming cut 6 bases from V and 8 bases from J; bases unmatched to any gene: 10. The DNA of the CDR3 is TGTGCCAGCAGTTTCAACGGACTAGCGGGAGTAGATGAGCAGTTCTTC. Translation gives CASSFNGLAGVDEQFF.

CDR3 in amino acids: CSATKYPISPTDTQYF. The CDR3, as DNA: TGCAGTGCCACAAAATACCCCATTAGTCCCACAGATACGCAGTATTTT. The V gene is TRBV20-1, the J gene TRBJ2-3; D not certain. Germline assignment: CDR1 DFQATT and CDR2 SNEGSKA (reference sequence). Trimming took off 6 bases at V and 2 bases at J, with 21 bases between the two ends. This CDR3 has 16 residues.

This clonotype was seen many times. The V and J genes are TRBV6-5 and TRBJ1-1; a weak D match, TRBD1 (5 bases). The CDR3 loop spans 14 amino acids. Germline V gene data show CDR1 as MNHEY and CDR2 as SVGAGI. The ends were cut back, 6 bases at V and 3 bases at J, with 14 bases in the middle. CDR3 protein: CASSFGGSHTEAFF. The CDR3 DNA sequence: TGTGCCAGCAGCTTTGGGGGGTCGCACACTGAAGCTTTCTTT.